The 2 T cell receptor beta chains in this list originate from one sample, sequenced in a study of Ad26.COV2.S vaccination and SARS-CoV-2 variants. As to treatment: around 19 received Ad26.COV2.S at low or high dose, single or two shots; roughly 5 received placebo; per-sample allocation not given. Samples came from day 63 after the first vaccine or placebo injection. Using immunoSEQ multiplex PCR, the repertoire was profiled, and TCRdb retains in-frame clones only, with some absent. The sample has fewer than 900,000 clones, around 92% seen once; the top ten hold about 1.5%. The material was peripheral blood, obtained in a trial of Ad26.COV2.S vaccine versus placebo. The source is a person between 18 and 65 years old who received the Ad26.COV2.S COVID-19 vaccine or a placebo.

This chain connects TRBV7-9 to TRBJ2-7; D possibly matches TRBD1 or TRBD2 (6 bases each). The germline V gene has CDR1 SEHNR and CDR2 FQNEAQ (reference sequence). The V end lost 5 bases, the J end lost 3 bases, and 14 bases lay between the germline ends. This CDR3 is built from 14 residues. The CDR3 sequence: CASSTWGADYEQYF. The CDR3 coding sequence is TGTGCCAGCAGCACCTGGGGGGCCGACTACGAGCAGTACTTC.

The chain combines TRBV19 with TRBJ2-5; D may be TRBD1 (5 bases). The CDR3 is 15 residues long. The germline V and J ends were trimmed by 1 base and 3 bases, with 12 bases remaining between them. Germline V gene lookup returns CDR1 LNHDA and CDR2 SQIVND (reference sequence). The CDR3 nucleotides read TGTGCCAGTAGTATAGGCCCCGGCAGGGAAGAGACCCAGTACTTC. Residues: CASSIGPGREETQYF.